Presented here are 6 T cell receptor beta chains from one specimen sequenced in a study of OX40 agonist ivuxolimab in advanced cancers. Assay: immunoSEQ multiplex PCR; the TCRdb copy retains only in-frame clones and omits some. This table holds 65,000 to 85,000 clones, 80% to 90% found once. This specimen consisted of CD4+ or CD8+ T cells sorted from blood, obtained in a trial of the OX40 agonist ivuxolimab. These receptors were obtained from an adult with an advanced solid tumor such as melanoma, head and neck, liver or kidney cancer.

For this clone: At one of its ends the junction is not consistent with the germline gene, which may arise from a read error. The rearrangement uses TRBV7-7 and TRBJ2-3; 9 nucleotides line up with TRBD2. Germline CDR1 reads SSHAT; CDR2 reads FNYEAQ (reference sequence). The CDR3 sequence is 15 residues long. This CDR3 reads CASSTGLARTDTQYF. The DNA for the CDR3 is TGTGCTAGCAGCACGGGACTAGCTCGCACAGATACGCAGTATTTT.

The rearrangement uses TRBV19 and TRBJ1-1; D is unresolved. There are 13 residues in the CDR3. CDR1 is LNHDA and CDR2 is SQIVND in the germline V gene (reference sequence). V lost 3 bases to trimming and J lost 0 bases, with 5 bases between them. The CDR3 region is CASSIRLNTEAFF. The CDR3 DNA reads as TGTGCCAGTAGTATCCGTTTGAACACTGAAGCTTTCTTT. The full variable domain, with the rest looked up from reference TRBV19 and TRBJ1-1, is DGGITQSPKYLFRKEGQNVTLSCEQNLNHDAMYWYRQDPGQGLRLIYYSQIVNDFQKGDIAEGYSVSREKKESFPLTVTSAQKNPTAFYLCASSIRLNTEAFFGQGTRLTVV.

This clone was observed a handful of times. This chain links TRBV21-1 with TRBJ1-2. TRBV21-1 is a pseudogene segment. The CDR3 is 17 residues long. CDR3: CASSKEDPPGAVYGYTF. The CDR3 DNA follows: TGTGCCAGCAGCAAAGAAGACCCCCCGGGGGCGGTCTATGGCTACACCTTC.

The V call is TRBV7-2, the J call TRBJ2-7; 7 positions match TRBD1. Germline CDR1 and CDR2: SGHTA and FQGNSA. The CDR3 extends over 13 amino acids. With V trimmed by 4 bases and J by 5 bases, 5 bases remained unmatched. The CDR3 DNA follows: TGTGCCAGCAGCTGGGGGACAGTCAACGAGCAGTACTTC. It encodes CASSWGTVNEQYF.

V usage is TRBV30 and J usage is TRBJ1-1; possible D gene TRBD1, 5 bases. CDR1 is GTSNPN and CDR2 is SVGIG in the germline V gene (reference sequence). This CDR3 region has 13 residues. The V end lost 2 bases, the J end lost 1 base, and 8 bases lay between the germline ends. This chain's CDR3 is CAWSFQGNTEAFF. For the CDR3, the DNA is TGTGCCTGGAGTTTCCAGGGGAACACTGAAGCTTTCTTT.

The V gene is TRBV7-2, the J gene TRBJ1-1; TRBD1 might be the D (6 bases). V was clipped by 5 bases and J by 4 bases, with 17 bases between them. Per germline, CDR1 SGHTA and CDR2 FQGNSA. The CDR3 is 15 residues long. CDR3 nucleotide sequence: TGTGCCAGCAGCCCCTACGGACAGAGTGGCACTGAAGCTTTCTTT. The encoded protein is CASSPYGQSGTEAFF. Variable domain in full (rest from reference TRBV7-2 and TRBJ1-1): GAGVSQSPSNKVTEKGKDVELRCDPISGHTALYWYRQSLGQGLEFLIYFQGNSAPDKSGLPSDRFSAERTGGSVSTLTIQRTQQEDSAVYLCASSPYGQSGTEAFFGQGTRLTVV.